Each of the 21 T cell receptor beta chains below was sequenced from the same sample in a study of blood T cell repertoires in COVID-19. The assay was immunoSEQ multiplex PCR, and TCRdb's table has in-frame clones only and misses some. The sample holds more than 20,000 clones, roughly 88% seen once. The sequenced sample consisted of peripheral blood. The origin of the receptors is a human donor with active COVID-19. The donor label of this sample is uncertain.

The J gene is TRBJ2-5, the V gene TRBV7-9; D is perhaps TRBD2 (6 bases). The germline V and J ends were trimmed by 8 bases and 5 bases, with 12 bases remaining between them. The CDR3 is 12 residues long. Germline-derived CDR1 and CDR2 are SEHNR and FQNEAQ (reference sequence). The CDR3 protein is CASGGKGETQYF. The DNA of the CDR3 is TGTGCCAGCGGGGGGAAGGGGGAGACCCAGTACTTC.

This chain links TRBV7-8 with TRBJ2-2, with TRBD1 as a possible D gene (6 bases). V was pared by 5 bases and J by 5 bases, with 18 bases between. Germline CDR1 is SGHVS and CDR2 is FQNEAQ. The CDR3 is made up of 16 amino acids. This CDR3 reads CASSKRGTSVTGELFF. The CDR3, as DNA: TGTGCCAGCAGCAAGAGGGGGACAAGTGTAACCGGGGAGCTGTTTTTT.

This clone has just one count. The chain combines TRBV7-2 with TRBJ2-5; 11 bases are a match to TRBD2. Trimming at V came to 4 bases and at J to 6 bases, leaving 10 bases not matched to a gene. CDR3 length: 16 amino acids. Germline V CDR1 and CDR2: SGHTA, FQGNSA. The CDR3 nucleotides read TGTGCCAGCAGCTCCCTTAGCGGGAGGGCCCTCCAGACCCAGTACTTC. This sequence encodes CASSSLSGRALQTQYF.

The V gene is TRBV7-8, the J gene TRBJ1-2; D may be TRBD1 (6 bases). This CDR3 contains 16 residues. Germline-derived CDR1 and CDR2 are SGHVS and FQNEAQ. Trimming removed 2 bases at V and 8 bases at J, with 21 bases between. For the CDR3, the DNA is TGTGCCAGCAGCTTATATGGGGTCCGACAGGTTTTCGGCTACACCTTC. It is translated as CASSLYGVRQVFGYTF.

The chain combines TRBV5-8 with TRBJ2-5; D possibly corresponds to TRBD1 (6 bases). The length of the CDR3 is 15 residues. CDR1 SGHTS and CDR2 YDEGEE come from the germline V gene. V gave up 0 bases and J gave up 1 base, with 10 bases separating them. The CDR3 sequence: CASSLGVDSQETQYF. The CDR3 region has the DNA TGTGCCAGCAGCTTGGGCGTGGACAGCCAAGAGACCCAGTACTTC.

This clone was seen only once. V usage is TRBV19 and J usage is TRBJ1-2; D possibly corresponds to TRBD1 (5 bases). Germline values: CDR1 LNHDA, CDR2 SQIVND (reference sequence). The V end lost 4 bases, the J end lost 0 bases, and 12 bases lay between the germline ends. The CDR3 runs to 15 residues. The chain's CDR3 is CASSTGLRANYGYTF. In nucleotides, the CDR3 is TGTGCCAGTAGTACGGGACTCCGAGCTAACTATGGCTACACCTTC.

The J gene is TRBJ2-7, the V gene TRBV10-3, with TRBD1 matching over 7 bases. The CDR3 covers 13 residues. V lost 7 bases and J lost 3; bases outside the gene matches: 6. The V gene's germline CDR1 is ENHRY and CDR2 SYGVKD. CDR3 sequence (DNA): TGTGCCATCAAGGGGGACAGAGACTACGAGCAGTACTTC. It codes for CAIKGDRDYEQYF.

This clone was counted a few times. The chain combines TRBV7-9 with TRBJ1-5, with D uncertain. Germline V gene data show CDR1 as SEHNR and CDR2 as FQNEAQ (reference sequence). The CDR3 has 13 residues. Trimming stripped 4 bases from V and 0 bases from J, with 4 bases between. The CDR3 nucleotides are TGTGCCAGCAGCTACAATAGCAATCAGCCCCAGCATTTT. It is translated as CASSYNSNQPQHF.

The V call is TRBV6-2 or TRBV6-3, the J call TRBJ2-7, with TRBD2 identical over 7 bases. The ends lost 2 bases at V and 5 bases at J; junction bases unmatched: 6. The CDR3 sequence is 14 residues long. The germline gives CDR1 MNHEY, CDR2 SVGEGT. The CDR3 nucleotides read TGTGCCAGCAGTTACATTGCGGGAGATGACGAGCAGTACTTC. Its protein product is CASSYIAGDDEQYF.

The V and J genes are TRBV6-5 and TRBJ1-2; TRBD1 matches at 8 bases. V lost 5 bases and J lost 5; bases outside the gene matches: 4. Germline CDR1 MNHEY, CDR2 SVGAGI. There are 13 residues in the CDR3. CDR3 sequence: CASSTGQGYGYTF. CDR3 bases: TGTGCCAGCAGTACTGGACAGGGTTATGGCTACACCTTC.

This chain links TRBV19 with TRBJ1-2; D is unresolved. Germline CDR1 is LNHDA and CDR2 is SQIVND (reference sequence). The CDR3 spans 14 residues. V lost 11 bases, J lost 4 bases, and 20 bases lay in between. The CDR3 DNA follows: TGTGCCGCCCACGCCGGGGTTGACGGCTATGGCTACACCTTC. Protein: CAAHAGVDGYGYTF. The full variable domain, with the rest looked up from reference TRBV19 and TRBJ1-2, is DGGITQSPKYLFRKEGQNVTLSCEQNLNHDAMYWYRQDPGQGLRLIYYSQIVNDFQKGDIAEGYSVSREKKESFPLTVTSAQKNPTAFYLCAAHAGVDGYGYTFGSGTRLTVV.

The chain combines TRBV5-1 with TRBJ2-6; 9 bases line up with TRBD2. This CDR3 contains 17 residues. Germline lookup yields CDR1 SGHRS and CDR2 YFSETQ. The V gene end was trimmed by 0 bases and the J gene end by 4 bases; junction bases not matched to a gene: 5. In nucleotides, the CDR3 is TGCGCCAGCAGCTTGGTGGCGGGGGGGGCCGGGGCCAACGTCCTGACTTTC. Its translation is CASSLVAGGAGANVLTF.

V gene TRBV5-6 combines with J gene TRBJ2-4, with a weak D call TRBD1 (6 bases). This CDR3 region has 16 residues. Germline assignment: CDR1 SGHDT and CDR2 YYEEEE. The ends were cut back, 4 bases at V and 1 base at J, with 15 bases in the middle. The CDR3 spells CASSPPGVLAKNIQYF. The CDR3 DNA is TGTGCCAGCAGCCCCCCAGGGGTACTGGCCAAAAACATTCAGTACTTC.

This chain uses TRBV29-1 with TRBJ1-1; possibly TRBD1 for D (6 bases). This CDR3 region has 15 residues. The germline V and J ends were trimmed by 4 bases and 3 bases, with 18 bases remaining between them. Germline V gives CDR1 SQVTM, CDR2 ANQGSEA. The CDR3 spells CSVVGQWVGDTEAFF. The CDR3 bases are TGCAGCGTTGTAGGACAGTGGGTCGGGGACACTGAAGCTTTCTTT.

The rearrangement joins TRBV6-6 to TRBJ2-2; TRBD2 might be the D (5 bases). The CDR3 is 16 amino acids. The germline V and J ends were trimmed by 2 bases and 2 bases, with 12 bases remaining between them. Germline values: CDR1 MNHNY, CDR2 SVGAGI (reference sequence). The CDR3 DNA reads as TGTGCCAGCAGTTACGAGGGAGTTCCCAACACCGGGGAGCTGTTTTTT. This codes for CASSYEGVPNTGELFF.

The chain recombines TRBV5-1 with TRBJ2-4; D is possibly TRBD2 (7 bases). Germline CDR1 and CDR2: SGHRS and YFSETQ. Trimming removed 4 bases at V and 3 bases at J, with 8 bases between. The CDR3 is 13 residues long. CDR3 in DNA: TGCGCCAGCAGCAGGGGGGGCAAAAACATTCAGTACTTC. Translating gives CASSRGGKNIQYF. Complete variable domain (other parts from reference TRBV5-1 and TRBJ2-4): KAGVTQTPRYLIKTRGQQVTLSCSPISGHRSVSWYQQTPGQGLQFLFEYFSETQRNKGNFPGRFSGRQFSNSRSEMNVSTLELGDSALYLCASSRGGKNIQYFGAGTRLSVL.

V usage is TRBV6-5 and J usage is TRBJ1-2; weak D call: TRBD1 (5 bases). The CDR3 has 12 amino acids. The germline V and J ends were trimmed by 7 bases and 6 bases, with 12 bases remaining between them. Germline-derived CDR1 and CDR2 are MNHEY and SVGAGI. CDR3 DNA sequence: TGTGCCAGCAATTTGATCAGGGATGGCTACACCTTC. This translates into CASNLIRDGYTF.

The rearrangement links TRBV7-9 to TRBJ2-7; 7 positions match TRBD1. The V gene end was trimmed by 7 bases and the J gene end by 6 bases; junction bases not matched to a gene: 9. CDR3 length equals 13 residues. Germline-derived CDR1 and CDR2 are SEHNR and FQNEAQ (reference sequence). CDR3 sequence reads: CASTTTGTGEQYF. The CDR3 DNA sequence: TGTGCCAGCACCACGACAGGGACCGGCGAGCAGTACTTC.

This clone was recorded only once. The chain employs TRBV4-2 and TRBJ2-2; D remains unclear. This CDR3 region has 16 residues. Germline values: CDR1 LGHNA, CDR2 YNFKEQ. V lost 0 bases and J lost 6, with 14 bases in between. CDR3 residues: CASSQDIGRMSGELFF. The CDR3 region has the DNA TGTGCCAGCAGCCAAGATATCGGTAGAATGTCCGGGGAGCTGTTTTTT.

This clone has a handful of counts. The sample has other DNA sequences that encode this CDR3 too. The chain has TRBV2 and TRBJ1-1; D perhaps matches TRBD1 (5 bases). Per the germline V gene, CDR1 is SNHLY and CDR2 is FYNNEI. V was clipped by 8 bases and J by 1 base, with 17 bases between them. The CDR3 totals 15 residues. The CDR3 sequence is CASVEGGVGNTEAFF. The CDR3 bases are TGTGCCAGCGTAGAGGGAGGGGTGGGGAACACTGAAGCTTTCTTT.

The V gene is TRBV19, the J gene TRBJ1-2; TRBD1 agrees at 10 bases. The CDR3 extends over 17 amino acids. V shed 4 bases and J 5 bases; nucleotides not matched to a gene: 13. Germline CDR1 reads LNHDA; CDR2 reads SQIVND (reference sequence). This CDR3 is CASSKVPGQGSLYGYTF. The CDR3 region has the DNA TGTGCCAGTAGTAAGGTCCCGGGACAGGGGAGCCTATATGGCTACACCTTC.